These 16 T cell receptor beta chains came from one sample sequenced in a study of blood T cells in healthy people across ages. Alongside a J-beta primer mix, a sample-barcoded 5' primer served in a second PCR lasting 7 to 11 cycles. TCRdb re-called the 5' RACE reads with MiXCR, one entry per CDR3 protein. The sample includes 850,000 to 950,000 distinct CDR3 sequences, around 26% of them seen just once. Sequenced sample: blood. Source of these receptors: an elderly woman in good health.

This clonotype has at least ten counts. The chain recombines TRBV29-1 with TRBJ1-2, with 7 bases matching TRBD1. The CDR3 consists of 16 residues. J was trimmed by 4 bases and V by 0 bases; bases with no gene match: 11. Germline loops: CDR1 SQVTM, CDR2 ANQGSEA. The CDR3 bases are TGCAGCGTTGAAGATCGGACGGGACAGAAGTTCTATGGCTACACCTTC. Its translation is CSVEDRTGQKFYGYTF.

Turning to this clonotype: The junction departs from the called germline gene at one end, perhaps through a read error. For the CDR3, the DNA is TGTGCCAGCAGTGAGGGCAGGGTAGGGGCAACTAATGGAAAACTGTTTTTT. This codes for CASSEGRVGATNGKLFF. The V and J genes are TRBV2 and TRBJ1-4, with a tentative D call TRBD1 (5 bases). The germline gives CDR1 SNHLY, CDR2 FYNNEI. The CDR3 extends over 17 amino acids. The full variable domain, rest sourced from reference TRBV2 and TRBJ1-4, is EPEVTQTPSHQVTQMGQEVILRCVPISNHLYFYWYRQILGQKVEFLVSFYNNEISEKSEIFDDQFSVERPDGSNFTLKIRSTKLEDSAMYFCASSEGRVGATNGKLFFGSGTQLSVL.

This clonotype was found many times. The V and J genes are TRBV7-2 and TRBJ2-5; 9 bases agree with TRBD2. CDR1 SGHTA and CDR2 FQGNSA come from the germline V gene. The J segment lost 5 bases and the V segment lost 3 bases, leaving 7 bases of the junction unmatched. This CDR3 region has 15 residues. DNA for the CDR3: TGTGCCAGCAGCTTGGGCAGCGGGGGGTCGGAGACCCAGTACTTC. This codes for CASSLGSGGSETQYF. The full variable domain, with the rest looked up from reference TRBV7-2 and TRBJ2-5, is GAGVSQSPSNKVTEKGKDVELRCDPISGHTALYWYRQSLGQGLEFLIYFQGNSAPDKSGLPSDRFSAERTGGSVSTLTIQRTQQEDSAVYLCASSLGSGGSETQYFGPGTRLLVL.

The chain carries TRBV7-9 and TRBJ2-7; possibly TRBD1 for D (5 bases). CDR1 is SEHNR and CDR2 is FQNEAQ in the germline V gene (reference sequence). The CDR3 covers 14 residues. Trimming removed 4 bases at V and 0 bases at J, with 10 bases between. In DNA form, the CDR3 reads TGTGCCAGCAGCTACCGACAGAACTCCTACGAGCAGTACTTC. As protein: CASSYRQNSYEQYF.

This clonotype showed up just once. The CDR3 DNA reads TGTGCCAGTAGTGCAGACAGGGGGAGCGATGGCTACACCTTC. Translating it yields CASSADRGSDGYTF. The chain carries TRBV19 and TRBJ1-2; 9 nucleotides align to TRBD1. The germline V gene encodes CDR1 LNHDA and CDR2 SQIVND (reference sequence). V dropped 5 bases and J dropped 6; count of bases not matched to a gene: 7. The CDR3 runs to 14 residues.

This clonotype has at least ten counts. This chain links TRBV30 with TRBJ2-5; the D gene is possibly TRBD1 (5 bases). Germline V lookup: CDR1 GTSNPN, CDR2 SVGIG (reference sequence). The CDR3 runs 15 residues. Trimming removed 0 bases from V and 4 bases from J, with 15 bases in between. The CDR3 region has the DNA TGTGCCTGGAGTGTAGGCGTACAGGCTCGAGAGACCCAGTACTTC. Protein sequence: CAWSVGVQARETQYF.

This clonotype has a count of ten or more. The chain combines TRBV7-9 with TRBJ1-1; no clear D gene. The CDR3 length is 13 residues. Trimming left V 5 bases short and J 1 base short, with 8 bases between. Germline values: CDR1 SEHNR, CDR2 FQNEAQ (reference sequence). The CDR3 nucleotides read TGTGCCAGCAGCACCCGTTCGAACACTGAAGCTTTCTTT. It encodes CASSTRSNTEAFF.

The V and J genes are TRBV2 and TRBJ1-1, with 11 bases identical to TRBD1. The CDR3 totals 14 residues. After removal of 4 bases from V and 6 bases from J, the junction contained 4 bases not matched to a gene. Germline V gives CDR1 SNHLY, CDR2 FYNNEI. This CDR3 is CASSGTGGNAEAFF. The CDR3 region has the DNA TGTGCCAGCAGTGGGACAGGGGGCAACGCTGAAGCTTTCTTT.

This clonotype was found a few times. This chain connects TRBV20-1 to TRBJ2-1; D call uncertain. CDR1 DFQATT and CDR2 SNEGSKA come from the germline V gene (reference sequence). The ends were cut back, 2 bases at V and 8 bases at J, with 13 bases in the middle. The CDR3 contains 13 residues. The DNA of the CDR3 is TGCAGTGCTAGATCCTCAGGCGCCCATGAGCAGTTCTTC. Its translation: CSARSSGAHEQFF.

Regarding this clonotype: A much larger clone lies a single base off, so this may be a read error. This chain connects TRBV7-2 to TRBJ2-7, with 7 bases identical to TRBD1. This CDR3 has 16 amino acids. With 5 bases clipped from V and 5 bases from J, the junction kept 15 bases outside the gene matches. Germline CDR1 SGHTA, CDR2 FQGNSA. The chain's CDR3 is CASSPLPTGDPHEQYF. The CDR3 DNA is TGTGCCAGCAGCCCACTCCCTACAGGGGACCCCCACGAGCAGTACTTC.

In this sample, this clonotype turned up a few times. The chain carries TRBV5-1 and TRBJ2-3; 9 nucleotides match TRBD2. Germline V gene data show CDR1 as SGHRS and CDR2 as YFSETQ. This CDR3 has 15 residues. Trimming took 4 bases from V and 2 from J; bases not matched to a gene: 5. This chain's CDR3 is CASSGGGADTDTQYF. The CDR3 nucleotides read TGCGCCAGCAGCGGCGGGGGGGCAGACACAGATACGCAGTATTTT.

The chain couples TRBV6-5 to TRBJ2-3; 7 positions agree with TRBD2. The CDR3 is 13 amino acids. The germline V gene encodes CDR1 MNHEY and CDR2 SVGAGI. Trimming took 2 bases from V and 7 from J; bases not matched to a gene: 3. The CDR3 sequence is CASSYMRGNTQYF. CDR3 nucleotide sequence: TGTGCCAGCAGTTACATGCGGGGGAATACGCAGTATTTT.

The chain couples TRBV30 to TRBJ1-1, with D possibly matching TRBD1 (5 bases). Trimming left V 4 bases short and J 0 bases short, with 12 bases between. CDR3 length: 14 amino acids. Germline CDR1 reads GTSNPN; CDR2 reads SVGIG (reference sequence). The CDR3 sequence is CAWNAGLVNTEAFF. The CDR3 nucleotides are TGTGCCTGGAACGCAGGGTTGGTGAACACTGAAGCTTTCTTT.

Concerning this clonotype: A much larger clone lies a single base off, so this may be a read error. V usage is TRBV15 and J usage is TRBJ2-7; D call uncertain. Germline assignment: CDR1 LNHNV and CDR2 YYDKDF (reference sequence). This CDR3 is 16 amino acids long. The germline V and J ends were trimmed by 3 bases and 7 bases, with 22 bases remaining between them. In DNA, the CDR3 is TGTGCCACCAGCAGGTCACCCTTGACTCCCTACAATGAGCAGTACTTC. Amino acid sequence: CATSRSPLTPYNEQYF.

A note on this clonotype: A clone one base away is much larger, so this may be a read error. The gene calls are TRBV11-2 and TRBJ2-5; 9 nucleotides align to TRBD1. V was clipped by 9 bases and J by 11 bases; unmatched bases: 19. CDR1 and CDR2 (germline): SGHAT, FQNNGV. CDR3 size: 15 residues. The CDR3 sequence: CASRRRGQGDNEQYF. CDR3 coding DNA: TGTGCCAGTAGAAGGAGGGGACAGGGCGACAATGAGCAGTACTTC.

As regards this clonotype: A much larger clone differs by one base, so this may be a read error. The V gene is TRBV5-4, the J gene TRBJ2-3; possible D gene TRBD2, 6 bases. CDR1 SGHNT and CDR2 YYREEE come from the germline V gene (reference sequence). The CDR3 sequence is 15 residues long. CDR3 region: CASSSPSETTDTQCF. The CDR3 DNA is TGTGCCAGCAGCTCCCCTAGCGAGACTACAGATACGCAGTGTTTT.